The sequence of this T cell receptor beta chain was determined in a study of T cells in Graves' hyperthyroidism and ophthalmopathy (dated by TCRdb to the late 2010s). About the full investigation: TCR V-J signatures able to tell the groups apart were searched for in a discovery cohort of 90 to 100 patients, of whom 40 to 45 had Graves' ophthalmopathy and more than 55 had stable Graves' hyperthyroidism. Following sampling, methimazole starting at 30 mg daily was given to hyperthyroidism patients, and high-dose intravenous methylprednisolone was given to ophthalmopathy patients. The paper describes TCR Vbeta CDR3 sequencing of 140 or so peripheral blood samples, made up of fewer than 50 ophthalmopathy patients, over 70 hyperthyroidism patients and approximately 17 progressor patients. The 90 or so discovery patients were randomly split 7:3 into training and test sets. Prospective prediction of ophthalmopathy was tested in an independent validation cohort of 18 to 20 hyperthyroidism patients and 17 patients who later progressed to ophthalmopathy. In about 6 Graves' hyperthyroidism patients, the study also compared T-cell repertoires from thyroid tissue with T-cell repertoires from blood.

Comment on this clonotype: Its antigen is still unknown. The record has no base qualities; no much larger clone is one base away.

General conclusions and limits of the study: Most expanded thyroid clonotypes (frequency above 0.001) were also detected in blood, suggesting blood repertoires may reflect thyroid immune responses. Sample size was not statistically predetermined, and blinding of investigators to group allocation was not performed. Ophthalmopathy was separated from stable hyperthyroidism by a 13 V-J signature model, with 85% to 90% sensitivity and about 81% specificity obtained in cross-validation and 80%/75% obtained in testing. In validation, the model predicted progression to ophthalmopathy with around 71% sensitivity and less than 80% specificity, a median of approximately 6.7 months before onset.

The study excluded patients with uncontrolled infections, other autoimmune diseases, pregnancy or lactation. Clinical symptoms, serum thyroxine and TRAb, thyroid ultrasound, and orbital computed tomography formed the basis for the diagnoses. Total RNA was extracted with Trizol reagent, and quality was checked on an Agilent 2100 Bioanalyzer. TCR beta CDR3 regions were amplified from RNA transcripts. A first-round RT-PCR of the TCR CDR3 used the HTBI primer set with the Qiagen OneStep RT-PCR kit. Libraries were constructed in a second round of multiplex PCR, after which size selection and purification were performed. Libraries were sequenced paired-end with 100 bp reads on an Illumina HiSeq2000. Per the source publication's procedure: SOAPnuke was used to process the raw data, throwing out any read that contained adapters or uncalled bases, had a mean Phred below 15, or lacked an exact constant-primer or identifier match. High-quality paired reads were merged with COPE v1.2.5, and unique nucleotide sequences were defined as clonotypes. MiTCR v1.1 was used to align clonotypes to the IMGT TRBV, TRBD and TRBJ reference segments. Analysis was restricted to V-J combinations with a frequency above 0.0001, which covered just over 98% of repertoires. The TCS score was defined as F50 (clonal expansion) divided by E x V (chaos), with BLOSUM62-based TCRdist calculated between CDR3 peptides within each V-J. Welch's t-statistics and random forest reduced 450 to 600 V-J features to 10 to 15, which were used in a naive Bayes classifier (R e1071). The Morisita-Horn index was used to measure how similar the thyroid and blood repertoires were. TCRdb's own reprocessing of the public reads used fastp at Q25 and MiXCR and kept productive beta chains. Every CDR3 protein is listed once, alongside the most common genes and DNA of its rows. What appears here as the V and J calls and clone size reflects TCRdb's work, not the paper's. A total of over 650,000 distinct CDR3 sequences appear in this sample, less than 45% of them only once. The ten largest account for about 7.7% of the sample.

According to the germline V gene, CDR1 reads KGHDR and CDR2 reads SFDVKD. The germline V end is reduced by 3 bases and the J end by 6 bases; junction bases left unmatched: 8. Including cysteine and phenylalanine, the CDR3 has 16 amino acids. The CDR3 DNA has 48 bases and is translated from base 1. Sample: peripheral blood or thyroid tissue (not recorded which). The V gene is TRBV24-1 and the J gene is TRBJ2-7, with 12 bases in between that match TRBD1. This TCR was recovered from an adult man with Graves' disease, either hyperthyroidism or ophthalmopathy (not recorded which). The CDR3 has the sequence CATSDPGTGGAAEQYF. The DNA is as follows: TGTGCCACCAGTGATCCAGGGACAGGGGGCGCGGCCGAGCAGTACTTC.